This T cell receptor (beta chain) is drawn from a study of chemoradiotherapy in HPV16-positive cancers (dated by TCRdb to the early 2020s). A note on the overall study: Candidate HPV-specific T-cell clones and common TCR motifs were defined through functional T-cell assays on cells from a couple of HPV16-positive patients. The study asked whether T-cell immunity to the HPV oncoproteins E6 and E7 changes during chemoradiotherapy and whether this immunity affects survival. The candidate HPV-specific TCRs and motifs were then tracked in TCR repertoires from 86 patients with HPV-related cancers.

Receptors were amplified or captured by the immunoSEQ multiplex PCR assay. Sourced from immuneACCESS, this table was stored by TCRdb with only in-frame sequences that have V and J called. A share of the clones is absent; for the studies checked, an unresolved V gene accounts for under half, and the remainder has no known explanation. Present in this sample are 8,200 or so clones, around nine tenths of which were seen just once. The ten largest clones capture under 4% of the sample. Study-wide findings and limitations: The survival association was reported for HPV16-positive patients, and the functional definition of HPV-specific T cells was derived from only a couple of HPV16-positive patients. Expansion of candidate HPV-specific clones and E7-related TCR motifs was observed in the tumor microenvironment during treatment, whereas no such expansion was observed for non-HPV-specific T cells. Among HPV16-positive patients, expansion of HPV-responsive T cells during chemoradiotherapy was associated with better recurrence-free survival.

Repertoires were sampled repeatedly over the course of chemoradiotherapy so that clonal expansion in the tumor microenvironment could be followed. CDR1 and CDR2 were assigned from the germline V gene as SQVTM and ANQGSEA. Deletion took 4 bases off V and 6 bases off J, with a span of 9 bases between the germline ends. The CDR3 goes from the cysteine to the phenylalanine over 11 residues. This entry keeps only the CDR3 DNA: 33 bases, framed from base 1. With regard to this clone: Which antigen it targets is not known. It has no much larger one-base neighbor in the sample; base qualities were not kept. This sample also contains other DNA sequences that code for the same CDR3.

The chain employs TRBV29-1 and TRBJ1-2; the D gene identity is not certain. Specimen: tumor tissue, collected from a patient who underwent chemoradiotherapy. The TCR originated in a human donor with HPV-associated anogenital cancer. The CDR3: CSVVVGNGYTF. The sequence in DNA is TGCAGCGTTGTAGTCGGTAATGGCTACACCTTC.